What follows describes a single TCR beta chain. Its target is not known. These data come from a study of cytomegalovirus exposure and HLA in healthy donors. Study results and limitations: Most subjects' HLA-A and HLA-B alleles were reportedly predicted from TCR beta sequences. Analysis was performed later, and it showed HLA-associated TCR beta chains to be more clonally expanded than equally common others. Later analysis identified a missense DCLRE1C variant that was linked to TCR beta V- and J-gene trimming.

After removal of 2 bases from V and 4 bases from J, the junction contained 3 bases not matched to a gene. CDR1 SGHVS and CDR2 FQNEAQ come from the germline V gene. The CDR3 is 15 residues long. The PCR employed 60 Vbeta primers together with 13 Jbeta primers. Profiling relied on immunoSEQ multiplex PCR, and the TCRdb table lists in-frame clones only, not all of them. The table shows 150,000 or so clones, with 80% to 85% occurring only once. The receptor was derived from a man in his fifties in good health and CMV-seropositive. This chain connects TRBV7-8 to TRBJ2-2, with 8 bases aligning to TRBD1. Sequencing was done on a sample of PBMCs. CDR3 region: CASSLQGAVTGELFF. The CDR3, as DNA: TGTGCCAGCAGCTTACAGGGGGCAGTCACCGGGGAGCTGTTTTTT.